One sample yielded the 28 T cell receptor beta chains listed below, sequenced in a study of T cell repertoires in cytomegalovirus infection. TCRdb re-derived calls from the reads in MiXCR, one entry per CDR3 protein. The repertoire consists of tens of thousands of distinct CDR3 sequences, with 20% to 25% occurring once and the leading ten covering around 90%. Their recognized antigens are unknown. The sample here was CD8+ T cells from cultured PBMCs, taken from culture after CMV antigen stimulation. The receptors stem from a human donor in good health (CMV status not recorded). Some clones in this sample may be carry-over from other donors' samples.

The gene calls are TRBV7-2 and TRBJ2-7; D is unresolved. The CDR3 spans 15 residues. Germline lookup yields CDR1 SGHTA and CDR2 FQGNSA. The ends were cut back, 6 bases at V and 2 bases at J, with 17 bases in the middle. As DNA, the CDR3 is TGTGCCAGCAGTTACAGTGACTTACCAGCCTACGAGCAGTACTTC. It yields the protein CASSYSDLPAYEQYF.

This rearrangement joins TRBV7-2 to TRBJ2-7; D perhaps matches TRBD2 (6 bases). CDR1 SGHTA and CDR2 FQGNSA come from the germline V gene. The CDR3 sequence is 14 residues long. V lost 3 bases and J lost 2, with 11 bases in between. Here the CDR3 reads CASSLGWGAYEQYF. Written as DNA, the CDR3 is TGTGCCAGCAGCTTGGGGTGGGGGGCCTACGAGCAGTACTTC.

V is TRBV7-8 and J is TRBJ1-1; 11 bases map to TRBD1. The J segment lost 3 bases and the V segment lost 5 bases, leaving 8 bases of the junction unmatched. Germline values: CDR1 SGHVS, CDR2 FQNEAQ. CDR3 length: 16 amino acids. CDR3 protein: CASSPKGDRGDTEAFF. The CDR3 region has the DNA TGTGCCAGCAGCCCCAAGGGGGACAGGGGGGACACTGAAGCTTTCTTT.

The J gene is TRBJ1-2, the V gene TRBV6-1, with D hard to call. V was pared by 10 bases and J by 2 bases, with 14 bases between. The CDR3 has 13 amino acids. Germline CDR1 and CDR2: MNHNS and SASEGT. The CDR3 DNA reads TGTGCCACCTCAGTGAACAGCAACTATGGCTACACCTTC. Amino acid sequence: CATSVNSNYGYTF.

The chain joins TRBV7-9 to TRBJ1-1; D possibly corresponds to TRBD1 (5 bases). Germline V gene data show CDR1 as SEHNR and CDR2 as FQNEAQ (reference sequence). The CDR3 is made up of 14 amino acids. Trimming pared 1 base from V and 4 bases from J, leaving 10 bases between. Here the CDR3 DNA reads TGTGCCAGCAGCTTAGGGGCCGGGGGCACTGAAGCTTTCTTT. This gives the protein CASSLGAGGTEAFF.

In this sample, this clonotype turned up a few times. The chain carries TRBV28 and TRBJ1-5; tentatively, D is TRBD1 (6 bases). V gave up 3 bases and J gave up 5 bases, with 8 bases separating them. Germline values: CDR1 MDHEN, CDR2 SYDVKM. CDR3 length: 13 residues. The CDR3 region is CASSFEGDQPQHF. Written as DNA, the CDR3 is TGTGCCAGCAGTTTCGAGGGGGATCAGCCCCAGCATTTT.

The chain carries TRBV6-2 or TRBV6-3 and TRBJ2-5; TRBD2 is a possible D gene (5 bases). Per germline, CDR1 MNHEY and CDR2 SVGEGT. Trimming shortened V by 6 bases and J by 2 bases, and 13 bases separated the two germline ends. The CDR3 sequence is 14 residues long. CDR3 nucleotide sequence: TGTGCCAGCAGCCCCTGGGGAGAACAAGAGACCCAGTACTTC. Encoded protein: CASSPWGEQETQYF.

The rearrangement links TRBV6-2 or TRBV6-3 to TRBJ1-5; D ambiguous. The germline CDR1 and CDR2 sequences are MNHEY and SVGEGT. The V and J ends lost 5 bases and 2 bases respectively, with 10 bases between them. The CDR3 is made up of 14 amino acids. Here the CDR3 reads CASSQYRGNQPQHF. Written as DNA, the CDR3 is TGTGCCAGCAGTCAATATAGGGGCAATCAGCCCCAGCATTTT.

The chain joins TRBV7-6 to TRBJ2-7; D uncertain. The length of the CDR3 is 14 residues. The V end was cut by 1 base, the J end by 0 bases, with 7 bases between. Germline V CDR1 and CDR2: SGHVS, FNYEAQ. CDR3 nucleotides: TGTGCCAGCAGCTTAGGTGAGGCCTCCTACGAGCAGTACTTC. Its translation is CASSLGEASYEQYF. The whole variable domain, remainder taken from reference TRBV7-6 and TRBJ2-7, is GAGVSQSPRYKVTKRGQDVALRCDPISGHVSLYWYRQALGQGPEFLTYFNYEAQQDKSGLPNDRFSAERPEGSISTLTIQRTEQRDSAMYRCASSLGEASYEQYFGPGTRLTVT.

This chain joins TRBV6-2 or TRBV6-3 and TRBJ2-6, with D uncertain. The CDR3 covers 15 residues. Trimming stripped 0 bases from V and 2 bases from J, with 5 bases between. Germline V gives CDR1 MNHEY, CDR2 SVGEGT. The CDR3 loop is CASSYSKAGANVLTF. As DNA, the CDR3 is TGTGCCAGCAGTTACTCGAAAGCTGGGGCCAACGTCCTGACTTTC.

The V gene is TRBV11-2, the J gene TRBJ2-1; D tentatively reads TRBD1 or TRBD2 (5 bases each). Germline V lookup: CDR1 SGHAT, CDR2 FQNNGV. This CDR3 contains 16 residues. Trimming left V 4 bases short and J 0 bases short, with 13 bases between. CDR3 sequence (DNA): TGTGCCAGCAGCTCCCCAGGGAGCCCCTCCTACAATGAGCAGTTCTTC. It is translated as CASSSPGSPSYNEQFF.

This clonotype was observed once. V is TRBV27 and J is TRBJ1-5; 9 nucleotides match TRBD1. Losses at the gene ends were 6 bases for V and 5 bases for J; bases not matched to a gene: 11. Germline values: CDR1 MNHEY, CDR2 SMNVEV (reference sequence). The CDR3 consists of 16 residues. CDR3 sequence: CASSPTGTGPDQPQHF. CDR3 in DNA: TGTGCCAGCAGCCCCACCGGGACAGGGCCTGATCAGCCCCAGCATTTT.

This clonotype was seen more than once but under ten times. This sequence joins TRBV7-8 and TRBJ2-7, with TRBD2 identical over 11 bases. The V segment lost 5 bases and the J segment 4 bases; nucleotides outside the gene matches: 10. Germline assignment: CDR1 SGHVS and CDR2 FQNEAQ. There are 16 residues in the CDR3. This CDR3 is CASSRLAGGELYEQYF. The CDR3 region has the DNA TGTGCCAGCAGCCGCCTAGCGGGGGGTGAATTGTACGAGCAGTACTTC.

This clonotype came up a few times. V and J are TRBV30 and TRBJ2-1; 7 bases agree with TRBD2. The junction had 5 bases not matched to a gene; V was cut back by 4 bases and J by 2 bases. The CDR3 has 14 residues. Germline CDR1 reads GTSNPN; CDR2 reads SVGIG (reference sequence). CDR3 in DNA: TGTGCCTGGAATCCGGGAGGCCCCTACAATGAGCAGTTCTTC. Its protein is CAWNPGGPYNEQFF. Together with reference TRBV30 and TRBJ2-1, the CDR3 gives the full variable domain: SQTIHQWPATLVQPVGSPLSLECTVEGTSNPNLYWYRQAAGRGLQLLFYSVGIGQISSEVPQNLSASRPQDRQFILSSKKLLLSDSGFYLCAWNPGGPYNEQFFGPGTRLTVL.

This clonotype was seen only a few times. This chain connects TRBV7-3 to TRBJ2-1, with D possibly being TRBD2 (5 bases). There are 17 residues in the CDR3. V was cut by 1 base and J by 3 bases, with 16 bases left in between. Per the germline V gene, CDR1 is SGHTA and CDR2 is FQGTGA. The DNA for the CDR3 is TGTGCCAGCAGCTTAAACCCGCGAACTAGGATCTACAATGAGCAGTTCTTC. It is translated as CASSLNPRTRIYNEQFF.

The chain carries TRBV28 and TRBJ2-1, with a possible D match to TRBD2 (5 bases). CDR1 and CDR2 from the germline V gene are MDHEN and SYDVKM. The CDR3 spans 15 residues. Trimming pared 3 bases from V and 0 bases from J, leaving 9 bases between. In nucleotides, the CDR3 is TGTGCCAGCAGTTTCGCGGGCAGCTCCTACAATGAGCAGTTCTTC. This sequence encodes CASSFAGSSYNEQFF.

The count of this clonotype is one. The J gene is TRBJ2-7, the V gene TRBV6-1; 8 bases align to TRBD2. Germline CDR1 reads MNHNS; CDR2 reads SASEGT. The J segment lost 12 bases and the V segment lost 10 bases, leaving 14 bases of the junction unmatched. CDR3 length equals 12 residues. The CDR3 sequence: CATGGGWGPLYF. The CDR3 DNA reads TGTGCCACGGGGGGGGGCTGGGGCCCCTTGTACTTC.

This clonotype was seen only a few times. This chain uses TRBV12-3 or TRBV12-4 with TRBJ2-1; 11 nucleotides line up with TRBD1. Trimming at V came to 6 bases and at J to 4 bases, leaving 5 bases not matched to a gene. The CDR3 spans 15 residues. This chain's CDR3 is CASRGGQGVYNEQFF. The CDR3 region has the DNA TGTGCCAGCAGGGGGGGACAGGGGGTGTACAATGAGCAGTTCTTC.

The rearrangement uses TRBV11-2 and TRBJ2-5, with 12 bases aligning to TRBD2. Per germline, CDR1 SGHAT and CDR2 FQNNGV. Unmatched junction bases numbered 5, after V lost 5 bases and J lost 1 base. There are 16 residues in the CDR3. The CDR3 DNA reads TGTGCCAGCAGCCCAGGACTAGCGGGGCTCCAAGAGACCCAGTACTTC. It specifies CASSPGLAGLQETQYF. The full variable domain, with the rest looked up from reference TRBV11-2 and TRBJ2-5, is EAGVAQSPRYKIIEKRQSVAFWCNPISGHATLYWYQQILGQGPKLLIQFQNNGVVDDSQLPKDRFSAERLKGVDSTLKIQPAKLEDSAVYLCASSPGLAGLQETQYFGPGTRLLVL.

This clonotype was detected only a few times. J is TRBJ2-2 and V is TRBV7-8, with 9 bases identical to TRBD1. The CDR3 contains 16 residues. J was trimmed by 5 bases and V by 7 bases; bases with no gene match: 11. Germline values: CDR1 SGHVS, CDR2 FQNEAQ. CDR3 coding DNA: TGTGCCAGCACCCCTAGGTTGGGACAGGGAACCGGGGAGCTGTTTTTT. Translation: CASTPRLGQGTGELFF.

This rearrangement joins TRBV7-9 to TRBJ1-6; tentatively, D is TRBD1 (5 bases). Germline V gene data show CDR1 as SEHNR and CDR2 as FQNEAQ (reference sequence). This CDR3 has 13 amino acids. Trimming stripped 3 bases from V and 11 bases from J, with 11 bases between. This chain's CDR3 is CASSLGTGTPLHF. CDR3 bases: TGTGCCAGCAGCTTGGGGACGGGAACACCCCTCCACTTT.

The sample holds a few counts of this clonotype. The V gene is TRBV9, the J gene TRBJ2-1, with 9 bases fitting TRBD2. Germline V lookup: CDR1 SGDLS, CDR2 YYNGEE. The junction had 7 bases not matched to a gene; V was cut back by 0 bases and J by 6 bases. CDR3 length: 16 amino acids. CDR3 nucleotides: TGTGCCAGCAGCGTAGAGGCTAGCGGGGTGGGCAATGAGCAGTTCTTC. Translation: CASSVEASGVGNEQFF. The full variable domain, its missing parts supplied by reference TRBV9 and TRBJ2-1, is DSGVTQTPKHLITATGQRVTLRCSPRSGDLSVYWYQQSLDQGLQFLIQYYNGEERAKGNILERFSAQQFPDLHSELNLSSLELGDSALYFCASSVEASGVGNEQFFGPGTRLTVL.

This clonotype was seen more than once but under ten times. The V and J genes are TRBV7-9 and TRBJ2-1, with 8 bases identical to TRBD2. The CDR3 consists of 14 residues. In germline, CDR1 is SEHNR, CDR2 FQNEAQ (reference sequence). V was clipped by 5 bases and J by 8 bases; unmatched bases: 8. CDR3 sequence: CASSPAGAVHEQFF. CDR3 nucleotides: TGTGCCAGCAGCCCAGCGGGAGCAGTGCATGAGCAGTTCTTC.

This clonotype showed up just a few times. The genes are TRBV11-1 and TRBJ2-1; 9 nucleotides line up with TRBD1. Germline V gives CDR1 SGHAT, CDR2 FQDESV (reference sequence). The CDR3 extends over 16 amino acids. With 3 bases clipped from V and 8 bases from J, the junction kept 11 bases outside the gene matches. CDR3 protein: CASSFHSDRGGDEQFF. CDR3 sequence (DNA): TGTGCCAGCAGCTTCCACTCTGACAGGGGGGGGGATGAGCAGTTCTTC. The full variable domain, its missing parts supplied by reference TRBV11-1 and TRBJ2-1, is EAEVAQSPRYKITEKSQAVAFWCDPISGHATLYWYRQILGQGPELLVQFQDESVVDDSQLPKDRFSAERLKGVDSTLKIQPAELGDSAMYLCASSFHSDRGGDEQFFGPGTRLTVL.

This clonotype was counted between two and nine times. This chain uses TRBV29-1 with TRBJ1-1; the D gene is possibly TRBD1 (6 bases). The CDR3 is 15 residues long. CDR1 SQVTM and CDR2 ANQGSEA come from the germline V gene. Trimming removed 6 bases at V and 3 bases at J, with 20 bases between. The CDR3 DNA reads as TGCAGCGTCGAGCTCCAGGGGAGATTAGACACTGAAGCTTTCTTT. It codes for CSVELQGRLDTEAFF.

CDR3 protein: CASSWDLYNEQFF. The CDR3 DNA sequence: TGTGCCAGCAGTTGGGACCTCTACAATGAGCAGTTCTTC. The chain recombines TRBV6-2 or TRBV6-3 with TRBJ2-1; possibly TRBD1 or TRBD2 for D (5 bases each). Trimming shortened V by 4 bases and J by 3 bases, and 7 bases separated the two germline ends. The CDR3 has 13 residues. The germline V gene has CDR1 MNHEY and CDR2 SVGEGT.

DNA for the CDR3: TGTGCCAGCACTAACCGGGACAGGGGGAATGAGCAGTTCTTC. Protein: CASTNRDRGNEQFF. The gene calls are TRBV6-2 or TRBV6-3 and TRBJ2-1, with 11 nucleotides matching TRBD1. The CDR3 sequence is 14 residues long. CDR1 and CDR2 from the germline V gene are MNHEY and SVGEGT. V lost 7 bases, J lost 7 bases, and 6 bases stayed unmatched.

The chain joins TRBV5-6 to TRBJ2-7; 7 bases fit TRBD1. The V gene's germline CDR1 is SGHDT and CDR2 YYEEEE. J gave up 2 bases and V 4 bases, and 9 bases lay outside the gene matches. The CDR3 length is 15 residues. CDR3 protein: CASSPWTGFPYEQYF. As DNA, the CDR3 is TGTGCCAGCAGCCCTTGGACAGGATTTCCCTACGAGCAGTACTTC.